The 21 T cell receptor beta chains given below trace back to one sample, sequenced in a study of blood T cell repertoires in COVID-19 (dated by TCRdb to 2019 to 2021). Preparation of the library involved the immunoSEQ multiplex PCR assay. In its TCRdb copy, this immuneACCESS table keeps in-frame sequences only and misses some clones. Where compared with another copy, unresolved V genes explain less than half of these, and the others have no known cause. This sample gives about 43,000 clones in total; about 88% of them show up just once. About 5.3% of the sample belongs to the ten largest clones. Sequencing input: peripheral blood. Receptors were obtained from a human donor in a cohort sampled during active COVID-19.

The chain uses TRBV6-5 and TRBJ2-3; 8 bases fit TRBD2. J was trimmed by 7 bases and V by 7 bases; bases with no gene match: 7. Per germline, CDR1 MNHEY and CDR2 SVGAGI. This CDR3 has 13 amino acids. This CDR3 reads CASTPGRGNTQYF. CDR3 coding DNA: TGTGCCAGCACCCCCGGGAGGGGAAATACGCAGTATTTT.

The chain is built from TRBV2 and TRBJ1-1; TRBD1 aligns across 7 bases. The CDR3 totals 13 residues. Germline V gene sequence: CDR1 SNHLY, CDR2 FYNNEI. V dropped 3 bases and J dropped 3; count of bases not matched to a gene: 1. The CDR3, as DNA: TGTGCCAGCAGTGACAGGGGGGACACTGAAGCTTTCTTT. This gives the protein CASSDRGDTEAFF.

The chain links TRBV12-3 or TRBV12-4 to TRBJ1-1; possible D gene TRBD1, 5 bases. Between the trimmed V and J ends, which lost 5 bases and 7 bases, there was a span of 14 bases. CDR3 length equals 13 residues. The CDR3 DNA reads as TGTGCCAGCAGTACACCCGACAGAGATGAAGCTTTCTTT. It specifies CASSTPDRDEAFF.

This clone was observed a single time. The rearrangement joins TRBV10-3 to TRBJ2-6; D perhaps matches TRBD2 (5 bases). Per germline, CDR1 ENHRY and CDR2 SYGVKD. V was clipped by 11 bases and J by 0 bases, with 8 bases between them. The CDR3 has 13 amino acids. The CDR3 sequence: CASEGSGANVLTF. Written as DNA, the CDR3 is TGTGCCTCCGAGGGCTCTGGGGCCAACGTCCTGACTTTC.

This clone qualifies as medium-sized. At one of its ends the junction is not consistent with the germline gene, which may arise from a read error. This rearrangement joins TRBV30 to TRBJ2-7, with 10 nucleotides matching TRBD2. The CDR3 runs 14 residues. Germline values: CDR1 GTSNPN, CDR2 SVGIG (reference sequence). CDR3 in DNA: TGTGCCTGGATGGGGGGTCTCGGGACTAGCGCACCGTTCTTC. It yields the protein CAWMGGLGTSAPFF.

The chain employs TRBV12-2 and TRBJ1-1; no check of the table's D call, TRBD1, against the DNA was made. TRBV12-2 constitutes a pseudogene. The CDR3 runs to 13 residues. CDR3 sequence: CASRHRLNTEAFF. CDR3 coding DNA: TGTGCAAGTCGCCACAGGTTAAACACTGAAGCTTTCTTT.

The V and J genes are TRBV9 and TRBJ1-1; D unclear. The CDR3 totals 14 residues. Trimming took off 6 bases at V and 5 bases at J, with 17 bases between the two ends. The germline gives CDR1 SGDLS, CDR2 YYNGEE. The CDR3 spells CASTPGSTKTEAFF. CDR3 coding DNA: TGTGCCAGCACGCCTGGTAGCACCAAAACTGAAGCTTTCTTT.

V gene TRBV30 combines with J gene TRBJ2-3, with TRBD1 as a possible D gene (5 bases). CDR3 length: 11 residues. Germline CDR1 GTSNPN, CDR2 SVGIG (reference sequence). Trimming stripped 3 bases from V and 6 bases from J, with 7 bases between. The CDR3, as DNA: TGTGCCTGGAGACAGGCGGATACGCAGTATTTT. It encodes CAWRQADTQYF.

The V and J genes are TRBV5-1 and TRBJ2-7, with 7 bases lining up with TRBD2. The trim removed 2 bases at V and 6 bases at J, leaving 5 bases unmatched. The CDR3 sequence is 13 residues long. CDR1 and CDR2 (germline): SGHRS, YFSETQ. Here the CDR3 reads CASSFGGSREQYF. Written as DNA, the CDR3 is TGCGCCAGCAGCTTCGGCGGGAGCCGCGAGCAGTACTTC.

V and J are TRBV28 and TRBJ2-3; 13 positions match TRBD2. V was clipped by 6 bases and J by 2 bases; unmatched bases: 20. This CDR3 has 21 residues. CDR1 MDHEN and CDR2 SYDVKM come from the germline V gene. The CDR3 loop is CASSPFALKTSGRKLTDTQYF. Written as DNA, the CDR3 is TGTGCCAGCAGCCCCTTCGCATTAAAGACTAGCGGGAGGAAACTCACAGATACGCAGTATTTT.

The chain is built from TRBV7-2 and TRBJ2-5; TRBD1 matches 8 bases. The CDR3 sequence is 13 residues long. V dropped 3 bases and J dropped 5; count of bases not matched to a gene: 2. The germline gives CDR1 SGHTA, CDR2 FQGNSA. The CDR3, as DNA: TGTGCCAGCAGCTTCAGACAGGGGGAGACCCAGTACTTC. Translation gives CASSFRQGETQYF.

The chain combines TRBV19 with TRBJ2-7, with 8 positions matching TRBD1. Germline CDR1 and CDR2: LNHDA and SQIVND (reference sequence). The CDR3 consists of 14 residues. The V segment lost 8 bases and the J segment 3 bases; nucleotides outside the gene matches: 9. CDR3 coding DNA: TGTGCCAGTGCTACTCGACAGGGGAACTACGAGCAGTACTTC. Its translation: CASATRQGNYEQYF.

This chain connects TRBV7-8 to TRBJ2-2, with 11 bases that match TRBD2. Germline values: CDR1 SGHVS, CDR2 FQNEAQ. The ends lost 5 bases at V and 5 bases at J; junction bases unmatched: 7. The CDR3 length is 16 residues. The CDR3: CASSKGTSGDTGELFF. CDR3 sequence (DNA): TGTGCCAGCAGCAAGGGGACTAGCGGAGATACCGGGGAGCTGTTTTTT.

Of note for this clone: The junction does not match germline at one end; this may be a read error. This chain uses TRBV18 with TRBJ2-1, with a tentative D call TRBD1 (5 bases). CDR1 and CDR2 from the germline V gene are KGHSH and LQKENI. The CDR3 loop spans 17 amino acids. The CDR3 sequence is CASSPLPRQSYYNEQFF. The CDR3 DNA sequence: TGTGCCAGCTCCCCACTTCCCCGACAGTCCTACTACAATGAGCAGTTCTTC.

The genes are TRBV7-9 and TRBJ1-5, with TRBD1 as a possible D gene (5 bases). Between the trimmed V and J ends, which lost 1 base and 3 bases, there was a span of 10 bases. Per germline, CDR1 SEHNR and CDR2 FQNEAQ (reference sequence). CDR3 length equals 15 residues. CDR3 sequence (DNA): TGTGCCAGCAGCTTAGGGCAGGGCTACAATCAGCCCCAGCATTTT. This gives the protein CASSLGQGYNQPQHF.

The gene calls are TRBV27 and TRBJ2-6; no reliable D call. The CDR3 covers 15 residues. Germline CDR1 MNHEY, CDR2 SMNVEV (reference sequence). V lost 10 bases and J 0 bases, leaving 13 bases between the germline ends. The CDR3 DNA reads TGTGCCATCTCACATCCGGGCTCTGGGGCCAACGTCCTGACTTTC. This sequence encodes CAISHPGSGANVLTF.

The chain links TRBV5-1 to TRBJ2-7; D possibly corresponds to TRBD1 (5 bases). This CDR3 is built from 12 residues. V was shortened by 4 bases and J by 3 bases, with 8 bases between the two germline ends. Germline CDR1 SGHRS, CDR2 YFSETQ. As DNA, the CDR3 is TGCGCCAGCAGCCTTCAGGGCTACGAGCAGTACTTC. Encoded protein: CASSLQGYEQYF. Based on the CDR3 plus reference TRBV5-1 and TRBJ2-7, the full variable domain is KAGVTQTPRYLIKTRGQQVTLSCSPISGHRSVSWYQQTPGQGLQFLFEYFSETQRNKGNFPGRFSGRQFSNSRSEMNVSTLELGDSALYLCASSLQGYEQYFGPGTRLTVT.

This clone was detected once. The V and J genes are TRBV19 and TRBJ1-5, with TRBD1 as a possible D gene (5 bases). Between the trimmed V and J ends, which lost 1 base and 5 bases, there was a span of 18 bases. Germline CDR1 reads LNHDA; CDR2 reads SQIVND (reference sequence). The CDR3 has 17 residues. The CDR3 coding sequence is TGTGCCAGTAGTATAGCGGCGGGACCCCTAGCCCATCAGCCCCAGCATTTT. It specifies CASSIAAGPLAHQPQHF.

This clone was recorded a few times. J is TRBJ1-2 and V is TRBV23-1, with TRBD1 matching 9 bases. TRBV23-1 is recorded as an ORF, its role being uncertain. The junction had 1 base not matched to a gene; V was cut back by 2 bases and J by 6 bases. This CDR3 is built from 13 residues. CDR3 in DNA: TGCGCCAGCAGTCAAACAGGGGGCAATGGCTACACCTTC. This encodes CASSQTGGNGYTF.

V usage is TRBV7-2 and J usage is TRBJ2-7; 8 bases align to TRBD1. The germline CDR1 and CDR2 sequences are SGHTA and FQGNSA. The J segment lost 6 bases and the V segment lost 5 bases, leaving 21 bases of the junction unmatched. The CDR3 sequence is 18 residues long. The CDR3 spells CASSPKSPRGTGLVEQYF. The CDR3 nucleotides are TGTGCCAGCAGCCCAAAGTCCCCCCGCGGGACAGGTCTGGTCGAGCAGTACTTC.

The gene calls are TRBV30 and TRBJ2-1; no reliable D call. The germline V gene encodes CDR1 GTSNPN and CDR2 SVGIG (reference sequence). The CDR3 contains 12 residues. V was shortened by 2 bases and J by 10 bases, with 12 bases between the two germline ends. The CDR3 protein is CAWSFAIAEQFF. The CDR3 nucleotides are TGTGCCTGGAGTTTTGCCATCGCGGAGCAGTTCTTC.